The 28 T cell receptor beta chains presented below share a single source sample, sequenced in a study of vaccination effects on CD4 cells after COVID-19. Their target antigens are unknown. The assay was immunoSEQ multiplex PCR, and TCRdb's table has in-frame clones only and misses some. The sample has around 50,000 clones, about four fifths seen once. Culture proceeded for approximately 10 days, and CD4+ T cells were then isolated. This person's SARS-CoV-2 infection, confirmed by PCR, occurred between March and December 2020. Every participant took two doses of the BNT162b2 or mRNA-1273 vaccine. The sample was CD4+ T cells from PBMCs cultured without peptide, taken after COVID-19 vaccination. These receptors were taken from a human donor who had a prior SARS-CoV-2 infection.

This chain links TRBV5-1 with TRBJ2-5; TRBD1 might be the D (7 bases). CDR1 and CDR2 (germline): SGHRS, YFSETQ. There are 16 residues in the CDR3. V gave up 3 bases and J gave up 2 bases, with 17 bases separating them. The CDR3 bases are TGCGCCAGCAGCTGGGGGGAGAGGGGGCGACAAGAGACCCAGTACTTC. Its translation: CASSWGERGRQETQYF.

The count of this clone is one. The CDR3 is CASSLAAGGTYEQYF. In DNA form, the CDR3 reads TGTGCCAGCAGCTTGGCCGCGGGGGGCACCTACGAGCAGTACTTC. The V call is TRBV5-4, the J call TRBJ2-7, with 8 bases aligning to TRBD2. The CDR3 sequence is 15 residues long. Germline CDR1 and CDR2: SGHNT and YYREEE (reference sequence). The junction had 4 bases not matched to a gene; V was cut back by 0 bases and J by 2 bases.

The chain recombines TRBV9 with TRBJ2-2; 10 bases line up with TRBD1. Germline CDR1 reads SGDLS; CDR2 reads YYNGEE. The CDR3 has 17 amino acids. The J segment lost 4 bases and the V segment lost 3 bases, leaving 9 bases of the junction unmatched. CDR3 protein: CASSGARQGAVTGELFF. The DNA of the CDR3 is TGTGCCAGCAGCGGGGCGAGACAGGGGGCGGTCACCGGGGAGCTGTTTTTT.

The chain is built from TRBV9 and TRBJ2-2, with 12 bases that match TRBD2. The CDR3 totals 16 residues. Germline CDR1 and CDR2: SGDLS and YYNGEE. V lost 4 bases, J lost 7 bases, and 8 bases stayed unmatched. CDR3 region: CASSPSGRAAVGELFF. The CDR3 bases are TGTGCCAGCAGCCCTAGCGGGAGGGCCGCGGTCGGGGAGCTGTTTTTT.

The rearrangement uses TRBV5-6 and TRBJ2-6; 7 nucleotides match TRBD1. V lost 4 bases and J lost 0; bases outside the gene matches: 4. This CDR3 spans 16 amino acids. Germline loops: CDR1 SGHDT, CDR2 YYEEEE. The CDR3 region is CASSGTAGSGANVLTF. The CDR3 DNA reads as TGTGCCAGCAGCGGGACAGCAGGCTCTGGGGCCAACGTCCTGACTTTC.

The V call is TRBV6-2 or TRBV6-3, the J call TRBJ1-1; D might be TRBD1 (5 bases). CDR1 MNHEY and CDR2 SVGEGT come from the germline V gene. The V end lost 4 bases, the J end lost 6 bases, and 6 bases lay between the germline ends. The CDR3 spans 11 residues. The CDR3 sequence: CASSSGPEAFF. The CDR3 nucleotides are TGTGCCAGCAGTTCAGGGCCTGAAGCTTTCTTT.

The chain has TRBV9 and TRBJ2-3, with 15 bases matching TRBD2. Germline lookup yields CDR1 SGDLS and CDR2 YYNGEE. CDR3 length equals 20 residues. Unmatched junction bases numbered 12, after V lost 3 bases and J lost 1 base. CDR3 in amino acids: CASSASGLAGGEGGTDTQYF. CDR3 DNA: TGTGCCAGCAGCGCGAGCGGACTAGCGGGAGGGGAGGGTGGCACAGATACGCAGTATTTT.

This clone was picked up a small number of times. This chain connects TRBV19 to TRBJ2-5; a possible D gene is TRBD1 (8 bases). The V end lost 5 bases, the J end lost 6 bases, and 16 bases lay between the germline ends. The CDR3 runs 14 residues. Per germline, CDR1 LNHDA and CDR2 SQIVND (reference sequence). DNA for the CDR3: TGTGCCAGTAGTGAGCGGGACAGGCGAAAGACCCAGTACTTC. The encoded protein is CASSERDRRKTQYF.

This clone was detected only a few times. V is TRBV11-3 and J is TRBJ2-2, with D perhaps matching TRBD1 or TRBD2 (5 bases each). Germline values: CDR1 SGHNT, CDR2 YENEEA. The CDR3 runs 15 residues. V was shortened by 1 base and J by 6 bases, with 12 bases between the two germline ends. Here the CDR3 DNA reads TGTGCCAGCAGCTTAGGTGGGACCTGGTCCGGGGAGCTGTTTTTT. It codes for CASSLGGTWSGELFF.

The V call is TRBV11-2, the J call TRBJ2-7; 7 nucleotides align to TRBD2. Trimming removed 3 bases from V and 3 bases from J; junction bases left unmatched: 2. Looked up from germline, CDR1 is SGHAT and CDR2 is FQNNGV. The CDR3 is 13 amino acids. The CDR3: CASSLVAGYEQYF. CDR3 in DNA: TGTGCCAGCAGCTTGGTAGCGGGCTACGAGCAGTACTTC.

The chain combines TRBV2 with TRBJ1-2; D call uncertain. Germline CDR1 reads SNHLY; CDR2 reads FYNNEI. Trimming took off 4 bases at V and 4 bases at J, with 7 bases between the two ends. This CDR3 region has 12 residues. CDR3 DNA: TGTGCCAGCAGTGTGCAGTCCTATGGCTACACCTTC. This encodes CASSVQSYGYTF. Supplemented by reference TRBV2 and TRBJ1-2, the full variable domain reads EPEVTQTPSHQVTQMGQEVILRCVPISNHLYFYWYRQILGQKVEFLVSFYNNEISEKSEIFDDQFSVERPDGSNFTLKIRSTKLEDSAMYFCASSVQSYGYTFGSGTRLTVV.

The DNA for the CDR3 is TGTGCCAGCAGTAAGGGGAGAACTACGCCCCAGCATTTT. Its translation: CASSKGRTTPQHF. The chain combines TRBV12-3 or TRBV12-4 with TRBJ1-5; TRBD1 might be the D (5 bases). The germline V and J ends were trimmed by 5 bases and 9 bases, with 14 bases remaining between them. This CDR3 contains 13 residues.

The J gene is TRBJ2-2, the V gene TRBV6-7; D tentatively reads TRBD1 or TRBD2 (6 bases each). Being an ORF, TRBV6-7 has a function that is uncertain. This CDR3 comprises 15 residues. Trimming stripped 8 bases from V and 0 bases from J, with 13 bases between. CDR3 loop: CASHPGEANTGELFF. The CDR3 nucleotides are TGTGCCAGCCATCCAGGGGAGGCGAACACCGGGGAGCTGTTTTTT.

V gene TRBV11-2 combines with J gene TRBJ1-4; D is unresolved. This CDR3 has 13 amino acids. CDR1 is SGHAT, CDR2 FQNNGV, per germline. The germline V and J ends were trimmed by 0 bases and 12 bases, with 11 bases remaining between them. As DNA, the CDR3 is TGTGCCAGCAGCTTAGATAGGGCTGGGGAACTGTTTTTT. As protein: CASSLDRAGELFF.

The chain is built from TRBV5-4 and TRBJ2-2, with 7 bases fitting TRBD1. This CDR3 has 16 amino acids. Per the germline V gene, CDR1 is SGHNT and CDR2 is YYREEE (reference sequence). With 5 bases clipped from V and 6 bases from J, the junction kept 13 bases outside the gene matches. The CDR3 bases are TGTGCCAGCAGGGAACCTACCGGGACAGAGGCCGGGGAGCTGTTTTTT. Translated: CASREPTGTEAGELFF.

A few counts support this clone. This chain joins TRBV18 and TRBJ2-4; D gene ambiguous. CDR3 length equals 14 residues. Germline V CDR1 and CDR2: KGHSH, LQKENI. V was shortened by 0 bases and J by 0 bases, with 3 bases between the two germline ends. The CDR3 coding sequence is TGTGCCAGCTCACCACCGGTAGCCAAAAACATTCAGTACTTC. Translation: CASSPPVAKNIQYF.

The chain links TRBV5-1 to TRBJ2-1, with 8 bases aligning to TRBD2. Germline trimming cut 1 base from V and 4 bases from J; bases unmatched to any gene: 1. CDR1 SGHRS and CDR2 YFSETQ come from the germline V gene. This CDR3 has 14 residues. The CDR3 loop is CASSLLAGYNEQFF. The CDR3 bases are TGCGCCAGCAGCTTGTTAGCGGGGTACAATGAGCAGTTCTTC.

This chain links TRBV5-4 with TRBJ1-2; D gene unclear. The CDR3 covers 14 residues. V dropped 0 bases and J dropped 0 bases, with 6 bases sitting between them. Per germline, CDR1 SGHNT and CDR2 YYREEE (reference sequence). The CDR3 bases are TGTGCCAGCAGCTTGGCGCTGTCTAACTATGGCTACACCTTC. Translated, it gives CASSLALSNYGYTF.

This clone turned up a few times. The chain combines TRBV12-3 or TRBV12-4 with TRBJ1-1; D is undetermined. V gave up 10 bases and J gave up 9 bases, with 18 bases separating them. This CDR3 has 12 amino acids. CDR3 amino acids: CATQNGSRKAFF. CDR3 sequence (DNA): TGTGCCACCCAGAACGGGTCACGTAAAGCTTTCTTT.

A few counts support this clone. The chain joins TRBV19 to TRBJ2-7; 8 bases map to TRBD1. The germline CDR1 and CDR2 sequences are LNHDA and SQIVND (reference sequence). V lost 6 bases to trimming and J lost 3 bases; unmatched junction nucleotides: 13. This CDR3 contains 16 residues. CDR3 coding DNA: TGTGCCAGTAGCCAGGGACGGACAGGGACCCACTACGAGCAGTACTTC. Protein: CASSQGRTGTHYEQYF.

The chain combines TRBV7-3 with TRBJ2-1; 7 bases match TRBD2. The CDR3 length is 16 residues. The germline CDR1 and CDR2 sequences are SGHTA and FQGTGA. V lost 2 bases and J lost 8; bases outside the gene matches: 12. The CDR3: CASSLSGPSGVDEQFF. The CDR3 DNA sequence: TGTGCCAGCAGCTTATCCGGCCCAAGCGGGGTCGATGAGCAGTTCTTC.

The chain recombines TRBV24-1 with TRBJ2-3, with 9 bases aligning to TRBD2. Germline-derived CDR1 and CDR2 are KGHDR and SFDVKD. With V trimmed by 0 bases and J by 0 bases, 0 bases remained unmatched. The CDR3 loop spans 16 amino acids. CDR3 DNA sequence: TGTGCCACCAGTGATTTGGCGGGGGGGAGCACAGATACGCAGTATTTT. Amino acids: CATSDLAGGSTDTQYF.

This clone was recorded a few times. This chain joins TRBV6-5 and TRBJ2-1, with 7 bases aligning to TRBD1. Germline CDR1 MNHEY, CDR2 SVGAGI. The trim removed 6 bases at V and 9 bases at J, leaving 11 bases unmatched. The CDR3 is 14 amino acids. The CDR3 nucleotides are TGTGCCAGCAGACCGGGACAGCGACCGGGTGAGCAGTTCTTC. Amino acids: CASRPGQRPGEQFF.

The rearrangement links TRBV24-1 to TRBJ2-1; TRBD1 might be the D (6 bases). V was pared by 3 bases and J by 11 bases, with 10 bases between. The V gene's germline CDR1 is KGHDR and CDR2 SFDVKD. This CDR3 region has 12 residues. As DNA, the CDR3 is TGTGCCACCAGTGATCCCGGGACAAAGCAGTTCTTC. Amino acid sequence: CATSDPGTKQFF.

The rearrangement joins TRBV10-3 to TRBJ2-6; D could derive from TRBD1 or TRBD2 (5 bases each). This CDR3 comprises 14 residues. Trimming removed 8 bases at V and 2 bases at J, with 10 bases between. Germline-derived CDR1 and CDR2 are ENHRY and SYGVKD. CDR3 DNA sequence: TGTGCCATCCGTCAGGGAGCTGGGGCCAACGTCCTGACTTTC. Translation gives CAIRQGAGANVLTF.

This chain joins TRBV7-9 and TRBJ1-2, with 11 bases that match TRBD1. Germline V CDR1 and CDR2: SEHNR, FQNEAQ (reference sequence). V shed 3 bases and J 3 bases; nucleotides not matched to a gene: 3. This CDR3 is 15 amino acids long. In DNA form, the CDR3 reads TGTGCCAGCAGCTTGGACAGGGGGCCCTACTATGGCTACACCTTC. Its translation: CASSLDRGPYYGYTF.

This sequence joins TRBV30 and TRBJ2-3, with 7 bases matching TRBD2. The CDR3 length is 14 residues. Germline V lookup: CDR1 GTSNPN, CDR2 SVGIG (reference sequence). J lost 0 bases, V lost 5 bases, and 5 bases had no gene match. The CDR3 is CAWESGTSTDTQYF. The DNA for the CDR3 is TGTGCCTGGGAGAGCGGGACCAGCACAGATACGCAGTATTTT. Drawing the rest from reference TRBV30 and TRBJ2-3, the complete variable domain is SQTIHQWPATLVQPVGSPLSLECTVEGTSNPNLYWYRQAAGRGLQLLFYSVGIGQISSEVPQNLSASRPQDRQFILSSKKLLLSDSGFYLCAWESGTSTDTQYFGPGTRLTVL.

This clone was detected only once. This chain links TRBV11-3 with TRBJ2-2; the D gene is possibly TRBD2 (6 bases). Trimming stripped 5 bases from V and 2 bases from J, with 9 bases between. CDR1 is SGHNT, CDR2 YENEEA, per germline. CDR3 length: 14 residues. CDR3 sequence: CASSPLANTGELFF. The CDR3 nucleotides are TGTGCCAGCAGCCCACTAGCTAACACCGGGGAGCTGTTTTTT.